The sequence of this T cell receptor (beta chain) was determined in a study of cytomegalovirus exposure and HLA in healthy donors. Germline V gene lookup returns CDR1 MNHEY and CDR2 SVGAGI. The CDR3 spans 12 residues. V was pared by 2 bases and J by 9 bases, with 10 bases between. PCR amplification relied on 60 Vbeta primers (plus 13 Jbeta primers). Only in-frame clones appear in the TCRdb table, and some are missing; sequencing was by immunoSEQ multiplex PCR. Of 75,000 to 80,000 clones listed, around 84% are singletons. This sequence joins TRBV6-5 and TRBJ1-1, with TRBD1 as a possible D gene (5 bases). The sample consisted of PBMCs. The origin of this receptor is a woman aged 40 to 50 in good health and CMV-seropositive. The CDR3 loop is CASSYQRGKAFF. The CDR3 region has the DNA TGTGCCAGCAGTTACCAGCGGGGCAAAGCTTTCTTT.